This T cell receptor beta chain was recorded in a study of regulatory T cells in long-lasting Graves disease. This clonotype was picked up many times. Its cognate antigen is unknown. Time point defined: persistent/refractory GD, antithyroid drugs over 5 years with positive TRAb. PBMC-extracted RNA yielded the TCR library. The CDR3 consists of 13 residues. CDR1 is SGHTA and CDR2 is FQGTGA in the germline V gene. Trimming took 0 bases from V and 6 from J, leaving 9 bases between them. General study findings and limits: Persistent disease samples used TRBV28, TRBJ1-2 and TRBJ2-5 preferentially. Small numbers of samples may have cut accuracy.

Library construction for TCR beta used iRepertoire HTBI primers and Arm-PCR of CDR3 regions. TCRdb itself ran the multiplex PCR reads through MiXCR, one entry per CDR3 protein. This sample yields some 340,000 distinct CDR3 sequences, of which around 23% are seen a single time; 25% to 30% belongs to the top ten. The source was peripheral blood mononuclear cells (PBMCs), collected when the disease was refractory, from a patient treated with antithyroid drugs. This TCR derives from a woman aged 40 to 50 with Graves disease. The chain couples TRBV7-3 to TRBJ2-7, with unresolved D. In nucleotides, the CDR3 is TGTGCCAGCAGCTTAACGGTCCAGGCCGAGCAGTACTTC. Translating it yields CASSLTVQAEQYF.